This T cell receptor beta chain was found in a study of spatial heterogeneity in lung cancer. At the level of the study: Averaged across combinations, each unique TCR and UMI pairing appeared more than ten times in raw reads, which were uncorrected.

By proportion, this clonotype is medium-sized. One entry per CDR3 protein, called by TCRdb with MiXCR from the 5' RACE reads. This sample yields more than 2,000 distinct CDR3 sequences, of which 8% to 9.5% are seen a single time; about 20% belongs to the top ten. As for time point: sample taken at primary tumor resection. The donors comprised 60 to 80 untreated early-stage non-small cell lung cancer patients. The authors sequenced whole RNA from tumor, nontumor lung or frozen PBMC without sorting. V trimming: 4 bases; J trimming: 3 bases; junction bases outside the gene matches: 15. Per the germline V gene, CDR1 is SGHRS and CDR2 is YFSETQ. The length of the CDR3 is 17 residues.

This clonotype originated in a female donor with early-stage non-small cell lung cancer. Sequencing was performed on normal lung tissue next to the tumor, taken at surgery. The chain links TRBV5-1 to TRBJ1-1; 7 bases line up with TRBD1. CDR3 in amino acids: CASSKTGENGKDTEAFF. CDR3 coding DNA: TGCGCCAGCAGCAAAACAGGGGAGAACGGCAAGGACACTGAAGCTTTCTTT.